This is a list of T cell receptor beta chains from one sample in a study of shared clonotypes between healthy human individuals. Assay used: immunoSEQ multiplex PCR; TCRdb lists only in-frame clones, some missing. The sample has hundreds of thousands of clones; roughly 72% are singletons. Sequenced: memory CD4+ T cells sorted from blood. The receptors were sampled from a woman in her 30s in good health. CDR3s include the opening cysteine and the closing phenylalanine or tryptophan. Fields, in order: V gene, CDR3 length, D gene, clone size, J gene, CDR3 DNA, CDR3 protein. D genes are given only for firm matches. Size tells how often a clone was seen (once, few, many) or the class of an expanded clone, and some rows leave it out.

V: TRBV27
length: 17
D: NA
size: many
J: TRBJ2-2
DNA: TGTGCCAGTGGGCCGCTTTGGTTGGGTTCCGACACCGGGGAGCTGTTTTTT
CDR3: CASGPLWLGSDTGELFF

V: TRBV27
length: 15
D: TRBD2
size: NA
J: TRBJ2-1
DNA: TGTGCCAGCAGTTTCAGACTAGCGGGAATCAATGAGCAGTTCTTC
CDR3: CASSFRLAGINEQFF

V: TRBV7-9
length: 15
D: NA
size: NA
J: TRBJ1-2
DNA: TGTGCCAGCAGCTCCGTGGGCGGGGGGAACTATGGCTACACCTTC
CDR3: CASSSVGGGNYGYTF

V: TRBV7-2
length: 17
D: NA
size: few
J: TRBJ2-7
DNA: TGTGCCAGCAGCCGTCAGGCGGGTCAGGGATACTCCTACGAGCAGTACTTC
CDR3: CASSRQAGQGYSYEQYF

V: TRBV25-1
length: 14
D: TRBD2
size: once
J: TRBJ2-7
DNA: TGTGCCAGCAGGGGGCGGGGGGTGACCTACGAGCAGTACTTC
CDR3: CASRGRGVTYEQYF

V: TRBV7-2
length: 16
D: NA
size: NA
J: TRBJ2-5
DNA: TGTGCCAGCAGCTTAGGAGACCGGGGTTCCCAAGAGACCCAGTACTTC
CDR3: CASSLGDRGSQETQYF

V: TRBV30
length: 13
D: NA
size: NA
J: TRBJ2-7
DNA: TGTGCCTGGAGTACAAGGGGGGACACAAAACAGTACTTC
CDR3: CAWSTRGDTKQYF

V: TRBV5-8
length: 18
D: NA
size: NA
J: TRBJ1-1
DNA: TGTGCCAGCAGTAGGGTTACAGGGAATTGGGGGATGAACACTGAAGCTTTCTTT
CDR3: CASSRVTGNWGMNTEAFF

V: TRBV29-1
length: 11
D: NA
size: NA
J: TRBJ1-1
DNA: TGCAGCGTCCGAAGGAACACTGAAGCTTTCTTT
CDR3: CSVRRNTEAFF

V: TRBV9
length: 13
D: NA
size: once
J: TRBJ2-1
DNA: TGTGCCAGCAGCGTAGCGGGTAATAGGGAGCAGTTCTTC
CDR3: CASSVAGNREQFF

V: TRBV6-1
length: 14
D: NA
size: few
J: TRBJ1-5
DNA: TGTGCCAGCACCCCGGGACATTCTGATCAGCCCCAGCATTTT
CDR3: CASTPGHSDQPQHF

V: TRBV28
length: 14
D: TRBD2
size: NA
J: TRBJ2-7
DNA: TGTGCCAGCAGTTTGGGGGGGATCTCCTACGAGCAGTACTTC
CDR3: CASSLGGISYEQYF

V: TRBV5-1
length: 14
D: TRBD1
size: NA
J: TRBJ1-1
DNA: TGCGCCAGCACCTTCCAGCAGGGGGACACTGAAGCTTTCTTT
CDR3: CASTFQQGDTEAFF

V: TRBV19
length: 14
D: NA
size: NA
J: TRBJ1-1
DNA: TGTGCCAGTAGCCTCCAGGGGAGGAACACTGAAGCTTTCTTT
CDR3: CASSLQGRNTEAFF

V: TRBV30
length: 14
D: TRBD2
size: NA
J: TRBJ2-1
DNA: TGTGCCACTAAGGACTTAGCGGGCTACAATGAGCAGTTCTTC
CDR3: CATKDLAGYNEQFF

V: TRBV5-5
length: 14
D: NA
size: NA
J: TRBJ1-2
DNA: TGTGCCAGCAGCTTACAGGGAGGTGAGCTTGGCTACACCTTC
CDR3: CASSLQGGELGYTF

V: TRBV5-1
length: 15
D: NA
size: once
J: TRBJ2-7
DNA: TGCGCCAGCAGCTTCCAAGGGGGGACCTCCTACGAGCAGTACTTC
CDR3: CASSFQGGTSYEQYF

V: TRBV6-5
length: 14
D: NA
size: NA
J: TRBJ1-2
DNA: TGTGCCAGCAGTTACCCGGCGAAGATCGGTGGCTACACCTTC
CDR3: CASSYPAKIGGYTF

V: TRBV7-2
length: 15
D: NA
size: NA
J: TRBJ2-5
DNA: TGTGCCAGCAGCTTAGGTAGCAGGGCAGGCGGGACCCAGTACTTC
CDR3: CASSLGSRAGGTQYF

V: TRBV2
length: 15
D: NA
size: NA
J: TRBJ1-4
DNA: TGTGCCAGCAGTTACCGACAGAACACCAATGAAAAACTGTTTTTT
CDR3: CASSYRQNTNEKLFF

V: TRBV7-9
length: 15
D: TRBD1
size: NA
J: TRBJ1-4
DNA: TGTGCCAGCAGCCCGGGACAGGGCGGTAATGAAAAACTGTTTTTT
CDR3: CASSPGQGGNEKLFF

V: TRBV28
length: 15
D: TRBD1
size: NA
J: TRBJ2-4
DNA: TGTGCCAGCAGTTTAGGTACACAGGGGGCACGCATTCAGTACTTC
CDR3: CASSLGTQGARIQYF

V: TRBV4-2
length: 16
D: NA
size: NA
J: TRBJ1-3
DNA: TGTGCCAGCAGCCAAGATCTACAGCTCTCTGGAAACACCATATATTTT
CDR3: CASSQDLQLSGNTIYF

V: TRBV11-1
length: 15
D: TRBD2
size: NA
J: TRBJ2-1
DNA: TGTGCCAGCAGCCGACGTAGCGGGGTCTACAATGAGCAGTTCTTC
CDR3: CASSRRSGVYNEQFF

V: TRBV19
length: 16
D: NA
size: NA
J: TRBJ2-1
DNA: TGTGCCAGTAGTATCGAGACAGGTACGGCCTACAATGAGCAGTTCTTC
CDR3: CASSIETGTAYNEQFF

V: TRBV18
length: 13
D: NA
size: few
J: TRBJ2-2
DNA: TGTGCCAGCTCAGGCTCGAACACCGGGGAGCTGTTTTTT
CDR3: CASSGSNTGELFF

V: TRBV27
length: 15
D: TRBD2
size: NA
J: TRBJ2-3
DNA: TGTGCCAGCAGTCTACTAGCGGGCGGCGTGGATACGCAGTATTTT
CDR3: CASSLLAGGVDTQYF

V: TRBV19
length: 13
D: NA
size: many
J: TRBJ1-1
DNA: TGTGCCAGTAGTTTCTATTCGAACACTGAAGCTTTCTTT
CDR3: CASSFYSNTEAFF

V: TRBV27
length: 15
D: TRBD1
size: NA
J: TRBJ1-4
DNA: TGTGCCAGCAGTTTATCGGGACAGGGGATGGGAAAACTGTTTTTT
CDR3: CASSLSGQGMGKLFF

V: TRBV25-1
length: 17
D: NA
size: NA
J: TRBJ2-7
DNA: TGTGCCAGCAGTGATGGCCCGGAGACTCCATTACTCAACGAGCAGTACTTC
CDR3: CASSDGPETPLLNEQYF

V: TRBV21-1
length: 19
D: NA
size: many
J: TRBJ1-5
DNA: TGTGCCAGCAGCGGCCCGGGACAGGGGGCCCTATACGGCAATCAGCCCCAGCATTTT
CDR3: CASSGPGQGALYGNQPQHF

V: TRBV5-1
length: 16
D: NA
size: NA
J: TRBJ2-1
DNA: TGCGCCAGCAGCTTGCACGGCGGCACAAGCGGCAATGAGCAGTTCTTC
CDR3: CASSLHGGTSGNEQFF

V: TRBV5-1
length: 15
D: TRBD2
size: NA
J: TRBJ2-7
DNA: TGCGCCAGCAGTCACTCACTAGCGGGGGAAGTTCGGCAGTACTTC
CDR3: CASSHSLAGEVRQYF

V: TRBV25-1
length: 12
D: NA
size: NA
J: TRBJ2-2
DNA: TGTGCCAGCAGTGAAGACCGCGGGGAGCTGTTTTTT
CDR3: CASSEDRGELFF

V: TRBV11-2
length: 13
D: NA
size: NA
J: TRBJ2-7
DNA: TGTGCCAGCAAGGCCCGGACAGACTACGAGCAGTACTTC
CDR3: CASKARTDYEQYF

V: TRBV6-7
length: 12
D: NA
size: NA
J: TRBJ2-7
DNA: TGTGCCAGCAGTTATTTGCATGACGAGCAGTACTTC
CDR3: CASSYLHDEQYF

V: TRBV7-8
length: 14
D: NA
size: NA
J: TRBJ2-1
DNA: TGTGCCAGCAGCTTAGAAGGCAGTTCCTTGGAGCAGTTCTTC
CDR3: CASSLEGSSLEQFF

V: TRBV5-6
length: 13
D: NA
size: NA
J: TRBJ1-5
DNA: TGTGCCAGCAGCTTGAACAGCAATCAGCCCCAGCATTTT
CDR3: CASSLNSNQPQHF

V: TRBV5-1
length: 15
D: TRBD1
size: NA
J: TRBJ2-1
DNA: TGCGCCAGCAGCCCCGGACAGGGGGCTGGTAATGAGCAGTTCTTC
CDR3: CASSPGQGAGNEQFF

V: TRBV28
length: 16
D: NA
size: NA
J: TRBJ1-1
DNA: TGTGCCAGCAGAACCCAGTCGGGAGGCTGGGGCACTGAAGCTTTCTTT
CDR3: CASRTQSGGWGTEAFF

V: TRBV9
length: 14
D: NA
size: few
J: TRBJ1-4
DNA: TGTGCCAGCAGCGTAGCCAGGGGAGGTGAAAAACTGTTTTTT
CDR3: CASSVARGGEKLFF

V: TRBV6-1
length: 14
D: NA
size: NA
J: TRBJ1-5
DNA: TGTGCCAGCAGGAGTGTTTGGGGGTCGGAGCCCCAGCATTTT
CDR3: CASRSVWGSEPQHF

V: TRBV28
length: 18
D: TRBD1
size: few
J: TRBJ2-1
DNA: TGTGCCAGCAGTTCCCGTGGACAGGGGGGTAGTATCTACAATGAGCAGTTCTTC
CDR3: CASSSRGQGGSIYNEQFF